This T cell receptor (beta chain) was identified in a study of cytomegalovirus exposure and HLA in healthy donors. Overall study findings and caveats: Highest at DRB1 and lowest at HLA-C, TCR association rates differed among HLA loci in a later analysis.

About this clone itself: What it recognizes is unknown.

13 Jbeta primers and 60 Vbeta primers were used for the PCR. Source study methods: In a later analysis, tens of millions of unique TCR beta chains included roughly 11 million shared by two or more donors. The protocol was immunoSEQ multiplex PCR, while the TCRdb copy is restricted to in-frame clones and leaves out a portion. V and J calls and clone size come straight from that table; D and trimming were deduced from the DNA. Of about 180,000 clones listed, just under 80% are singletons. V dropped 5 bases and J dropped 2 bases, with 15 bases sitting between them. This CDR3 has 14 residues. The germline CDR1 and CDR2 sequences are SQVTM and ANQGSEA.

Sequenced material: PBMCs. This chain uses TRBV29-1 with TRBJ1-1; possibly TRBD1 for D (6 bases). The TCR sequence derives from a young man in good health and CMV-seronegative. CDR3 region: CSVRGTGRNTEAFF. Written as DNA, the CDR3 is TGCAGCGTTAGGGGGACCGGCCGAAACACTGAAGCTTTCTTT.